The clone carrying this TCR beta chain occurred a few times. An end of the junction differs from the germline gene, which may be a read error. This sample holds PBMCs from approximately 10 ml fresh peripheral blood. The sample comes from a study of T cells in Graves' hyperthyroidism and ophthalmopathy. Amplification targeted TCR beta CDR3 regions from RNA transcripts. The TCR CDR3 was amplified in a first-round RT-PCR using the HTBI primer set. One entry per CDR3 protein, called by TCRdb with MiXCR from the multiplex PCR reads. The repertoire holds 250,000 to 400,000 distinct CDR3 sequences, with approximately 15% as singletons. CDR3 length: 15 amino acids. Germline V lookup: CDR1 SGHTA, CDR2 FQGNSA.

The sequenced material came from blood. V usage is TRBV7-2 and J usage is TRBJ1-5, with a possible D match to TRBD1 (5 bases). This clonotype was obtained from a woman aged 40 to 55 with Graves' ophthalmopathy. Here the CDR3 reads CASNLVREGGQPQHF. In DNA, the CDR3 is TGTGCCAGCAACTTAGTCAGGGAGGGAGGCCAGCCCCAGCATTTT.